The clone carrying this T cell receptor (beta chain) was seen a handful of times. Its antigen remains unknown. Germline CDR1 and CDR2: LGHDT and YNNKEL (reference sequence). This CDR3 has 15 amino acids. V lost 4 bases, J lost 7 bases, and 8 bases stayed unmatched. This sample stems from a study of vaccination effects on CD4 cells after COVID-19. Study-level points and caveats: Infection-derived and vaccine-derived clones contracted markedly late after vaccination.

CD4+ T cells specific for antigen were expanded with viral peptide pools by the ViraFEST assay before sequencing. On approximately day 9 of culture, CD4+ T cells were separated out. The vaccine given was either BNT162b2 or mRNA-1273, in two doses. A few million PBMC were seeded per well and grown in the presence of about 9.5 IU/ml IL-2 and 10 ug/ml peptides. Clones were read by immunoSEQ multiplex PCR, and TCRdb kept only the in-frame ones, dropping some. The sample contains 25,000 to 30,000 clones, 65% to 80% of which appear only once. The TCR comes from a human donor who received a COVID-19 vaccine. Sample: CD4+ T cells from PBMCs cultured with HCoV-NL63 spike peptides, taken after COVID-19 vaccination. This chain links TRBV3-1 (or the pseudogene TRBV3-2) with TRBJ1-2; TRBD1 matches 11 bases. DNA of the CDR3: TGTGCCAGCAGCCGAGGGACAGGGGGAATAAGTGGCTACACCTTC. Its translation is CASSRGTGGISGYTF.